Presented here are 8 T cell receptor beta chains from one specimen sequenced in a study of T cells after yellow fever vaccination. From the 5' RACE reads, TCRdb called clonotypes with MiXCR, one entry per CDR3 protein. The sample holds 450,000 to 550,000 distinct CDR3 sequences; roughly a fifth are singletons and the top ten take 13% to 15%. Sequencing was performed on PBMCs, taken 15 days after the yellow fever booster vaccination. All receptors derive from a man aged 25 to 40 who received the YFV17D yellow fever vaccine.

The rearrangement uses TRBV7-6 and TRBJ2-1, with 7 nucleotides matching TRBD2. Unmatched junction bases numbered 9, after V lost 5 bases and J lost 2 bases. The germline V gene has CDR1 SGHVS and CDR2 FNYEAQ. The length of the CDR3 is 16 residues. CDR3 sequence reads: CASSPSLRGAYNEQFF. DNA of the CDR3: TGTGCCAGCAGCCCTAGTTTACGGGGGGCCTACAATGAGCAGTTCTTC.

The table lists this clonotype with a few counts. The chain recombines TRBV6-6 with TRBJ1-2; D is unclear. The CDR3 loop spans 12 amino acids. The V gene lost 5 bases and the J gene lost 6 bases, with 10 bases spanning the gap. Germline-derived CDR1 and CDR2 are MNHNY and SVGAGI (reference sequence). CDR3 residues: CASSISSNGYTF. CDR3 bases: TGTGCCAGCAGTATCTCGTCCAATGGCTACACCTTC.

In its sample, this clonotype was seen a few times. The genes are TRBV11-1 and TRBJ2-1, with 14 bases identical to TRBD2. Trimming cost V 5 bases and J 8 bases; bases outside gene matches: 20. The CDR3 has 20 residues. Germline CDR1 reads SGHAT; CDR2 reads FQDESV (reference sequence). DNA for the CDR3: TGTGCCAGCAGCCCGGGACTAGCGGGAGTTCTAGGGGGCACCTTATATGAGCAGTTCTTC. This encodes CASSPGLAGVLGGTLYEQFF.

The chain couples TRBV20-1 to TRBJ2-1, with 11 bases matching TRBD2. CDR1 and CDR2 from the germline V gene are DFQATT and SNEGSKA (reference sequence). The CDR3 contains 17 residues. The CDR3 is CSGGPTSGVFSYNEQFF. The CDR3, as DNA: TGCAGCGGAGGCCCGACTAGCGGGGTTTTCTCCTACAATGAGCAGTTCTTC.

The table lists this clonotype with a few counts. The junction and the germline gene differ at one end; a read error may be behind it. The V gene is TRBV12-3 or TRBV12-4, the J gene TRBJ1-3; D gene ambiguous. The CDR3 is 11 amino acids. CDR3 region: CASSPGNTIYF. The CDR3 region has the DNA TGCGCCAGCAGCCCTGGAAACACCATATATTTT.

This clonotype was seen repeatedly, ten times or more. The gene calls are TRBV7-8 and TRBJ2-5; 7 bases fit TRBD1. V shed 8 bases and J 4 bases; nucleotides not matched to a gene: 7. The germline gives CDR1 SGHVS, CDR2 FQNEAQ. The CDR3 covers 13 residues. In DNA form, the CDR3 reads TGTGCCAGCGGAAAAAACAGGGGAGAGACCCAGTACTTC. Encoded protein: CASGKNRGETQYF. The full variable domain, with the rest looked up from reference TRBV7-8 and TRBJ2-5, is GAGVSQSPRYKVAKRGQDVALRCDPISGHVSLFWYQQALGQGPEFLTYFQNEAQLDKSGLPSDRFFAERPEGSVSTLKIQRTQQEDSAVYLCASGKNRGETQYFGPGTRLLVL.

The genes are TRBV20-1 and TRBJ2-3; D is ambiguous. V was clipped by 3 bases and J by 1 base, with 11 bases between them. Germline V gene sequence: CDR1 DFQATT, CDR2 SNEGSKA (reference sequence). CDR3 length: 14 amino acids. CDR3 sequence: CSASAVGGTDTQYF. CDR3 coding DNA: TGCAGTGCTAGTGCAGTTGGGGGCACAGATACGCAGTATTTT.

The V gene is TRBV20-1, the J gene TRBJ2-1, with 7 bases aligning to TRBD1. The CDR3 runs 12 residues. CDR1 is DFQATT and CDR2 is SNEGSKA in the germline V gene (reference sequence). V was pared by 5 bases and J by 4 bases, with 2 bases of the junction left unmatched. The CDR3 protein is CSAGDSYNEQFF. CDR3 bases: TGCAGTGCTGGGGACAGTTACAATGAGCAGTTCTTC.